The next 8 T cell receptor beta chains were all read from a single sample in a study of T cells in Graves' hyperthyroidism and ophthalmopathy. Using RNA transcripts as the source, TCR beta CDR3 regions were amplified. Using the HTBI primer set, a first-round RT-PCR was run on the TCR CDR3. From the multiplex PCR reads, TCRdb called clonotypes with MiXCR, one entry per CDR3 protein. The table shows some 500,000 distinct CDR3 sequences, with 15% to 20% occurring only once. The sequenced sample was blood. The receptors here all came from a woman aged 25 to 39 with Graves' ophthalmopathy.

This clonotype came up many times. A junction boundary mismatches the germline segment, possibly from a read error. The genes are TRBV6-2 or TRBV6-3 and TRBJ1-1; D uncertain. The CDR3 loop spans 12 amino acids. Germline CDR1 MNHEY, CDR2 SVGEGT. The chain's CDR3 is CASSDSYTEAFF. The CDR3 coding sequence is TGTGCCAGCAGTGACTCCTACACTGAAGCTTTCTTT.

This clonotype was seen many times. This chain connects TRBV30 to TRBJ1-3; no reliable D call. Per the germline V gene, CDR1 is GTSNPN and CDR2 is SVGIG (reference sequence). The V and J ends lost 3 bases and 2 bases respectively, with 14 bases between them. This CDR3 is built from 15 residues. DNA of the CDR3: TGTGCCTGGAGACAGAAGGGTCTTACTGGAAACACCATATATTTT. Translating it yields CAWRQKGLTGNTIYF.

At least ten counts were recorded for this clonotype. The chain couples TRBV28 to TRBJ2-1; the D gene is possibly TRBD2 (6 bases). From germline, CDR1 is MDHEN and CDR2 SYDVKM. The V end lost 3 bases, the J end lost 9 bases, and 12 bases lay between the germline ends. The CDR3 is 13 amino acids. The CDR3 loop reads CASSFGGNSEQFF. The CDR3, as DNA: TGTGCCAGCAGTTTTGGGGGGAACAGTGAGCAGTTCTTC. The variable domain in full, with the rest retrieved from reference TRBV28 and TRBJ2-1, is DVKVTQSSRYLVKRTGEKVFLECVQDMDHENMFWYRQDPGLGLRLIYFSYDVKMKEKGDIPEGYSVSREKKERFSLILESASTNQTSMYLCASSFGGNSEQFFGPGTRLTVL.

The chain recombines TRBV12-3 or TRBV12-4 with TRBJ2-7; D may be TRBD1 (6 bases). V was cut by 3 bases and J by 3 bases, with 18 bases left in between. The CDR3 extends over 16 amino acids. This CDR3 reads CASSLLGLDSFYEQYF. The CDR3 DNA sequence: TGTGCCAGCAGTTTGCTCGGATTGGACAGCTTCTACGAGCAGTACTTC.

This clonotype was seen only once. The chain uses TRBV28 and TRBJ2-7, with 12 positions matching TRBD2. Losses at the gene ends were 3 bases for V and 3 bases for J; bases not matched to a gene: 6. CDR1 and CDR2 (germline): MDHEN, SYDVKM. The CDR3 is made up of 16 amino acids. The CDR3: CASSFLAGGPIYEQYF. In DNA form, the CDR3 reads TGTGCCAGCAGTTTCCTAGCGGGAGGGCCAATCTACGAGCAGTACTTC.

The chain is built from TRBV25-1 and TRBJ1-4; D unclear. Germline CDR1 reads MGHDK; CDR2 reads SYGVNS. This CDR3 spans 14 amino acids. V was shortened by 6 bases and J by 5 bases, with 13 bases between the two germline ends. CDR3 sequence (DNA): TGTGCCAGCAGAAAAGAGGGATTAAATGAAAAACTGTTTTTT. Its translation is CASRKEGLNEKLFF.

J is TRBJ2-3 and V is TRBV25-1, with TRBD1 matching 9 bases. Germline trimming cut 4 bases from V and 6 bases from J; bases unmatched to any gene: 8. The germline CDR1 and CDR2 sequences are MGHDK and SYGVNS. This CDR3 spans 15 amino acids. The CDR3 loop is CASSALQGAGDTQYF. The CDR3 DNA sequence: TGTGCCAGCAGTGCGTTACAGGGGGCGGGCGATACGCAGTATTTT. The full variable domain, in which reference TRBV25-1 and TRBJ2-3 provide the parts outside the CDR3, is EADIYQTPRYLVIGTGKKITLECSQTMGHDKMYWYQQDPGMELHLIHYSYGVNSTEKGDLSSESTVSRIRTEHFPLTLESARPSHTSQYLCASSALQGAGDTQYFGPGTRLTVL.

The sample holds many counts of this clonotype. The chain employs TRBV2 and TRBJ2-6; D call uncertain. The CDR3 length is 15 residues. Deletions cut 1 base from V and 2 bases from J, with 6 bases between. Germline V gene sequence: CDR1 SNHLY, CDR2 FYNNEI. CDR3 DNA: TGTGCCAGCAGTGAAGACCGAGCTGGGGCCAACGTCCTGACTTTC. Its translation is CASSEDRAGANVLTF.